This entry describes one T cell receptor beta chain. The antigen is unknown. The data stem from a study of post-analysis software for immune sequencing data. Study results and limitations: Strong co-clustering by F measure was evident for samples that had been prepared in the same batch. Normalized Chao1 diversity was significantly lower in multiple sclerosis patients than in controls.

Unique-molecular-identifier-tagged TCR beta cDNA libraries were used. Each sample of roughly 0.9 to 11 million input T cells yielded about 500,000 cDNA molecules, so each molecule approximated one T cell. In TCRdb, the PCR reads were re-called with MiXCR into one record per CDR3 protein. The data contain around 400,000 distinct CDR3 sequences, roughly 30% of them singletons. The receptor was derived from a girl aged 10 to 17 with multiple sclerosis. Sequencing was performed on blood.

CDR3 amino acids: CSARQQIQRNTEAFF. CDR3 bases: TGCAGTGCCAGACAGCAAATTCAAAGGAACACTGAAGCTTTCTTT. V gene TRBV20-1 combines with J gene TRBJ1-1; maybe TRBD1 (5 bases). Germline assignment: CDR1 DFQATT and CDR2 SNEGSKA (reference sequence). The V end was cut by 6 bases, the J end by 1 base, with 18 bases between. CDR3 length equals 15 residues.